The clone carrying this TCR beta chain was seen many times. Its antigen remains unidentified. MiXCR, run by TCRdb on the multiplex PCR reads, gives a single entry per CDR3 protein. The sample holds roughly 260,000 distinct CDR3 sequences; 30% are singletons and the top ten take more than 0.85%. This CDR3 has 14 residues. CDR1 is SGHNT and CDR2 is YENEEA in the germline V gene. V shed 11 bases and J 1 base; nucleotides not matched to a gene: 7. The data belong to a study of breast tumors, draining lymph nodes, adjacent tissues. The lymph nodes were axillary draining lymph nodes from breast cancer patients. Findings and caveats of the study: Luminal-like breast cancer showed significantly greater tumor-nontumor repertoire similarity than basal-like breast cancer did. Compared with lymph nodes, tumors were less diverse; compared with nontumor tissue, more. The lymph node origin of tumor T cells was framed as consistent with a hypothesis, not demonstrated.

The source of this sequence is a female donor with breast cancer. Some clones in this sample may be carry-over from other donors' samples. Sequenced material: axillary lymph node tissue. This chain links TRBV11-3 with TRBJ2-2, with 7 positions matching TRBD2. CDR3 DNA sequence: TGTGCCTCTGGGGCTAGCGGGAACACCGGGGAGCTGTTTTTT. Protein product: CASGASGNTGELFF.